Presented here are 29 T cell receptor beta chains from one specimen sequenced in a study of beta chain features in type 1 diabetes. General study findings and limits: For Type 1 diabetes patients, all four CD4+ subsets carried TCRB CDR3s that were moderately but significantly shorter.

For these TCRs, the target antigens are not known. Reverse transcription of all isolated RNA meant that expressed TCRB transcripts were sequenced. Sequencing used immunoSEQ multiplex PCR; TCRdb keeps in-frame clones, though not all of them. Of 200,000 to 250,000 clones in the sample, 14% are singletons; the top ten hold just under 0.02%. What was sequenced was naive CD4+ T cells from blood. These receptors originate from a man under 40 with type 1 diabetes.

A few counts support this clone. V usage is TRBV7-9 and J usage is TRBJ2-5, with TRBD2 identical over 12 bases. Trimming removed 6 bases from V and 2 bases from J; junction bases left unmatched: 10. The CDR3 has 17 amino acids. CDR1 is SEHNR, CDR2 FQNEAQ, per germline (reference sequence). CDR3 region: CASRGTSGGLWQETQYF. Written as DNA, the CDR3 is TGTGCCAGCAGGGGCACTAGCGGGGGGCTTTGGCAAGAGACCCAGTACTTC.

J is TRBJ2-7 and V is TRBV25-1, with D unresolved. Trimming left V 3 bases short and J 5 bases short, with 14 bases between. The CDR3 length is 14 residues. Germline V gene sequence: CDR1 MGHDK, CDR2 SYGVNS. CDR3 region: CASSEAGSLHEQYF. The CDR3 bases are TGTGCCAGCAGTGAGGCAGGCTCTCTCCACGAGCAGTACTTC.

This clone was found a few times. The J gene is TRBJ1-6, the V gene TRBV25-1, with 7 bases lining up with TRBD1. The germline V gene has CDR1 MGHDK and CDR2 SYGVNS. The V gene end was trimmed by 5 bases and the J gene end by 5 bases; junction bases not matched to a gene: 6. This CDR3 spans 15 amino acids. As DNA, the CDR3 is TGTGCCAGCAGTCGTCCGGGACAGAATAATTCACCCCTCCACTTT. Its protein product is CASSRPGQNNSPLHF.

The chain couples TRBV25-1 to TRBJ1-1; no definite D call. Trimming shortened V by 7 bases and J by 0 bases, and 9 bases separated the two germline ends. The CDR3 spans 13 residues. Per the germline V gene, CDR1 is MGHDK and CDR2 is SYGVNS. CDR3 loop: CASTASMNTEAFF. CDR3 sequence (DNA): TGTGCCAGCACGGCTAGTATGAACACTGAAGCTTTCTTT.

The CDR3 protein is CSALTGPNTEAFF. The CDR3 region has the DNA TGCAGCGCCTTGACAGGACCGAACACTGAAGCTTTCTTT. The V gene is TRBV29-1, the J gene TRBJ1-1; D perhaps matches TRBD1 (6 bases). V lost 7 bases and J lost 1, with 13 bases in between. Germline V gene lookup returns CDR1 SQVTM and CDR2 ANQGSEA. This CDR3 spans 13 amino acids.

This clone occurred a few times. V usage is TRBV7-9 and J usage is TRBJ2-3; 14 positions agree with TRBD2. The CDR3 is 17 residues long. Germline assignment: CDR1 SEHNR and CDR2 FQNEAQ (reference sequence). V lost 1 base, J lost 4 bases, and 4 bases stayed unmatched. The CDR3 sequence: CASSLGGLAGVSDTQYF. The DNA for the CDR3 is TGTGCCAGCAGCTTAGGGGGACTAGCGGGAGTCTCAGATACGCAGTATTTT.

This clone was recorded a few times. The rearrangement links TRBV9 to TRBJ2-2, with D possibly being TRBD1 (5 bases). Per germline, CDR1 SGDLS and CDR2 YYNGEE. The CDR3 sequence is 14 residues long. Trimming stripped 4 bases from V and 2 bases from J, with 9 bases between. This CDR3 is CASSLGANTGELFF. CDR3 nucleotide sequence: TGTGCCAGCAGCCTAGGGGCTAACACCGGGGAGCTGTTTTTT.

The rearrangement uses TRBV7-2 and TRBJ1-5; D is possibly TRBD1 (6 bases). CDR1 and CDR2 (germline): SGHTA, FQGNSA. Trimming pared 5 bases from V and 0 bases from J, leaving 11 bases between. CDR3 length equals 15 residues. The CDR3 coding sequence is TGTGCCAGCAGCATTACAGGGTATAGCAATCAGCCCCAGCATTTT. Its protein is CASSITGYSNQPQHF. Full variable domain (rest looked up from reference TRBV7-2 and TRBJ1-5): GAGVSQSPSNKVTEKGKDVELRCDPISGHTALYWYRQSLGQGLEFLIYFQGNSAPDKSGLPSDRFSAERTGGSVSTLTIQRTQQEDSAVYLCASSITGYSNQPQHFGDGTRLSIL.

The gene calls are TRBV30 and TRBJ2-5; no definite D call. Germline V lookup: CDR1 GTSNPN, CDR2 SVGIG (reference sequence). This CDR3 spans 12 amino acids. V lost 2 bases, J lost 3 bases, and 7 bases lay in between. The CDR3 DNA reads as TGTGCCTGGAGTATAGTAGAAGAGACCCAGTACTTC. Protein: CAWSIVEETQYF.

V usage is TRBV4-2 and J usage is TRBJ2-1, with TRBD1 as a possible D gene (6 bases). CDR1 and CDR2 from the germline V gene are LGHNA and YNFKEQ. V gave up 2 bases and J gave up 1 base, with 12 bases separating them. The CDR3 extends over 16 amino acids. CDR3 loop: CASSQLGGASYNEQFF. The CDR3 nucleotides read TGTGCCAGCAGCCAACTAGGGGGAGCATCCTACAATGAGCAGTTCTTC.

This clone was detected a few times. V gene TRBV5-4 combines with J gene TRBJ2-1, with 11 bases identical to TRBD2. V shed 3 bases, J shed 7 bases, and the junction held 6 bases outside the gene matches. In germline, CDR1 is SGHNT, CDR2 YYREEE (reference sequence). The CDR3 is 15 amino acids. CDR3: CASSSSGRSGNEQFF. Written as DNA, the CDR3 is TGTGCCAGCAGCTCTAGCGGGAGGTCGGGGAATGAGCAGTTCTTC.

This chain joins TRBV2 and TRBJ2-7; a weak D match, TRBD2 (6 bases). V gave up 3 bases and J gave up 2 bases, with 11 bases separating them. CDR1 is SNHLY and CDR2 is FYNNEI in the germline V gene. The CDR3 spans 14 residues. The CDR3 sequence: CASSEGLLPYEQYF. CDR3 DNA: TGTGCCAGCAGTGAGGGACTCTTGCCCTACGAGCAGTACTTC.

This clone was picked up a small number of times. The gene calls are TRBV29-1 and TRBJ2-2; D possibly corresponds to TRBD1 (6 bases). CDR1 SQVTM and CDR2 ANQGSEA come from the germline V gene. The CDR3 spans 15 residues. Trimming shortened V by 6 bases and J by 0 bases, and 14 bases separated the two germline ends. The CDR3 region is CSVGAGTPNTGELFF. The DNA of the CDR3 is TGCAGCGTAGGCGCCGGGACACCGAACACCGGGGAGCTGTTTTTT.

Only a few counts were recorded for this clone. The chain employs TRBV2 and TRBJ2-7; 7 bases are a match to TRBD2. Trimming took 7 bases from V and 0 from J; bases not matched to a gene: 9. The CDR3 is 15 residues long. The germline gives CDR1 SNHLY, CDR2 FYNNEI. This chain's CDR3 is CASTPSGKTSYEQYF. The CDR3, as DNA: TGTGCCAGCACGCCTAGCGGCAAAACCTCCTACGAGCAGTACTTC.

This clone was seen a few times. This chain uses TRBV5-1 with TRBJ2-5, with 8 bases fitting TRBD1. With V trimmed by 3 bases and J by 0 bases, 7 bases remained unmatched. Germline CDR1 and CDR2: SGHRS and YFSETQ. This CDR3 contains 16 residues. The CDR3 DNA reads TGCGCCAGCAGCTACCTAACAGGGGGAAACCAAGAGACCCAGTACTTC. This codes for CASSYLTGGNQETQYF.

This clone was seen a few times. The CDR3 spells CASSPQSYGSPSYNEQFF. The CDR3 nucleotides read TGTGCCAGCTCACCACAATCCTACGGGAGCCCCTCCTACAATGAGCAGTTCTTC. J is TRBJ2-1 and V is TRBV18, with D possibly matching TRBD2 (6 bases). V lost 1 base to trimming and J lost 0 bases, with 16 bases between them. The CDR3 runs 18 residues. CDR1 and CDR2 (germline): KGHSH, LQKENI.

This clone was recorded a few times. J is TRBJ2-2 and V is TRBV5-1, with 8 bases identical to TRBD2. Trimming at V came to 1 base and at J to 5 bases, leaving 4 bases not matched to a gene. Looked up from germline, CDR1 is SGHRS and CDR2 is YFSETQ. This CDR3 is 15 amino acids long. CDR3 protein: CASSLTSGATGELFF. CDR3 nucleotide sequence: TGCGCCAGCAGCTTGACTAGCGGAGCAACCGGGGAGCTGTTTTTT.

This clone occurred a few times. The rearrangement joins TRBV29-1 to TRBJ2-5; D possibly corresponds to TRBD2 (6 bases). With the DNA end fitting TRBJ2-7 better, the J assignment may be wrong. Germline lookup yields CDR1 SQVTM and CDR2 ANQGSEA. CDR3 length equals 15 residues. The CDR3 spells CSVGNTRWRGYEQYF. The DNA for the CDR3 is TGCAGCGTGGGGAATACTAGATGGCGGGGCTACGAGCAGTACTTC.

CDR3 DNA: TGTGCCAGCAGTGCCCCAGGGGTGTCCAAAAACATTCAGTACTTC. Encoded protein: CASSAPGVSKNIQYF. The rearrangement uses TRBV6-5 and TRBJ2-4; D perhaps matches TRBD1 (6 bases). CDR1 and CDR2 (germline): MNHEY, SVGAGI. V was shortened by 5 bases and J by 2 bases, with 13 bases between the two germline ends. This CDR3 contains 15 residues.

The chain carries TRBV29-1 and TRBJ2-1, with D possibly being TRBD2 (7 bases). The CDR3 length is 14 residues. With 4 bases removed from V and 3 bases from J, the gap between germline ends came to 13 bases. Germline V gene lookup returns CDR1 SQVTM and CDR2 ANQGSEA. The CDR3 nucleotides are TGCAGCGTTGCAAGGGGGGGCCTCTACAATGAGCAGTTCTTC. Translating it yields CSVARGGLYNEQFF.

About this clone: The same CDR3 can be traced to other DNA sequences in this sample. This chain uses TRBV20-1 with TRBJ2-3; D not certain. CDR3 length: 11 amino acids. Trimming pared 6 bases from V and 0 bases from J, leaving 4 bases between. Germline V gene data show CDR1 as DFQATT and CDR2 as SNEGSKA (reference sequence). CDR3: CSAPSTDTQYF. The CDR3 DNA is TGCAGTGCCCCTAGCACAGATACGCAGTATTTT.

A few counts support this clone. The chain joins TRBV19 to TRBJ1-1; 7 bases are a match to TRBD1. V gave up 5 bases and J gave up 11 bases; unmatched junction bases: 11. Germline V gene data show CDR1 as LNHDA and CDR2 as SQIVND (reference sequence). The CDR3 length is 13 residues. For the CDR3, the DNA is TGTGCCAGTAGTGACAGGGAAGAATGGTACGCTTTCTTT. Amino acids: CASSDREEWYAFF.

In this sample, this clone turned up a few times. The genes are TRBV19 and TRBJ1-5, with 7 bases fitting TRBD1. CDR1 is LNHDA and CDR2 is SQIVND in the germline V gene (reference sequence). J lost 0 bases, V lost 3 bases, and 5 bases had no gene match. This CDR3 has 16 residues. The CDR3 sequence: CASSIIGTVSNQPQHF. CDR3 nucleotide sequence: TGTGCCAGTAGTATTATAGGGACAGTTAGCAATCAGCCCCAGCATTTT. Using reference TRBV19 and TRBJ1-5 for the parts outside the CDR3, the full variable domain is DGGITQSPKYLFRKEGQNVTLSCEQNLNHDAMYWYRQDPGQGLRLIYYSQIVNDFQKGDIAEGYSVSREKKESFPLTVTSAQKNPTAFYLCASSIIGTVSNQPQHFGDGTRLSIL.

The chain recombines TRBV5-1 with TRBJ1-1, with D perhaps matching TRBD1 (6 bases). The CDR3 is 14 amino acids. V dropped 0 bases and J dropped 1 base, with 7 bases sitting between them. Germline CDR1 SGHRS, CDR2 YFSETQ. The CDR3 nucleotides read TGCGCCAGCAGCTTGGCACAGGGGAACACTGAAGCTTTCTTT. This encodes CASSLAQGNTEAFF. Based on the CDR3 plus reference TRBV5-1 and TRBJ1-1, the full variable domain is KAGVTQTPRYLIKTRGQQVTLSCSPISGHRSVSWYQQTPGQGLQFLFEYFSETQRNKGNFPGRFSGRQFSNSRSEMNVSTLELGDSALYLCASSLAQGNTEAFFGQGTRLTVV.

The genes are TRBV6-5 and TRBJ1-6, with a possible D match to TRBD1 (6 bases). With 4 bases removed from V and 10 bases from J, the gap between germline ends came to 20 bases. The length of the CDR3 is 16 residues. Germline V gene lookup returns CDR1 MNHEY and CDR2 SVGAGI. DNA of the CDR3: TGTGCCAGCAGTTGGGGACATCGCAGGTTGCAATCACCCCTCCACTTT. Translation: CASSWGHRRLQSPLHF.

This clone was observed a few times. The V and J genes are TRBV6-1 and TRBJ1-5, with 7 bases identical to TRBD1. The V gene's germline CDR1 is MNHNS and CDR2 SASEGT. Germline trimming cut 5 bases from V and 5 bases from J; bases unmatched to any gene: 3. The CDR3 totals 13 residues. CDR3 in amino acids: CASSTTGDQPQHF. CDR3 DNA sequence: TGTGCCAGCAGTACAACAGGGGATCAGCCCCAGCATTTT.

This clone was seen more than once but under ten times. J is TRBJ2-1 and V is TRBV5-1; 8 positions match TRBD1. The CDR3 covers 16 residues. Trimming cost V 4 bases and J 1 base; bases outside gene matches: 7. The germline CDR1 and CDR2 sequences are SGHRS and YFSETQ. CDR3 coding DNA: TGCGCCAGCAGCCCCTGGACAGGGATGTCCTACAATGAGCAGTTCTTC. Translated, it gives CASSPWTGMSYNEQFF.

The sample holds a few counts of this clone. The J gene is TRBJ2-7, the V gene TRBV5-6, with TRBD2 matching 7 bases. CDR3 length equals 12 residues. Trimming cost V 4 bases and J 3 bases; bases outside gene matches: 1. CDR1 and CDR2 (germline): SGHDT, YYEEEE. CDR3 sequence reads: CASSAGVYEQYF. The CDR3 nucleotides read TGTGCCAGCAGCGCGGGGGTCTACGAGCAGTACTTC.

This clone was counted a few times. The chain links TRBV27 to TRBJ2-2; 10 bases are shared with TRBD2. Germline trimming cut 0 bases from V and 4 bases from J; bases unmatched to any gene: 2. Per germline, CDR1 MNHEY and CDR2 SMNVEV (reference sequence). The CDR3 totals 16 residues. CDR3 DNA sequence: TGTGCCAGCAGTTTATCTAGCGGGAGGTTCACCGGGGAGCTGTTTTTT. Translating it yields CASSLSSGRFTGELFF.